Listed below are T cell receptor beta chains from one sample, sequenced in a study of T cell responses to AZD1222 COVID-19 vaccine. TCRdb's copy holds only in-frame clones and misses some; the assay was immunoSEQ multiplex PCR. The data contain some 66,000 clones, around 89% of them singletons. The sequencing used peripheral blood, collected 28 days after the second AZD1222 dose. These receptors all come from an adult who received the AZD1222 COVID-19 vaccine. CDR3s include the opening cysteine and the closing phenylalanine or tryptophan. The order of the fields is V gene, CDR3 protein.

TRBV10-1 CASSDRADTEAFF
TRBV7-3 CASSVQTRGNEQFF
TRBV6-5 CASSEGGRGNQPQHF
TRBV19 CASSTGQGGQPQHF
TRBV7-6 CASSPLGGTGELFF
TRBV10-3 CAISETGASDNYGYTF
TRBV7-2 CASSLGLQAGELFF
TRBV7-9 CASSPSGSVYNEQFF
TRBV4-3 CASSQDQGGEQYF
TRBV6-2/TRBV6-3 CASSPSRSSDTQYF
TRBV11-2 CASTPGQDITDTQYF
TRBV10-3 CAISLRGDNEQFF
TRBV7-6 CASSLQTGGPYGYTF
TRBV7-2 CASSLVWEDGYTF
TRBV5-1 CASSLSPVQGNEQFF
TRBV5-1 CASSAGYGQGTKTQYF
TRBV20-1 CSASRRLPTSPEAFF
TRBV6-6 CASSYSGRDSGSPLHF
TRBV11-1 CASSKTGSHEQYF
TRBV23-1 CASSPRGELYEQYF
TRBV4-1 CASSRTGTGEQYF
TRBV27 CASSYWGAADTQYF
TRBV4-2 CASSQEEGFLYEQYF
TRBV4-1 CASSQVLGGYTF
TRBV7-9 CASSPPVLPYGYTF
TRBV14 CASSQVAGANYGYTF
TRBV7-2 CASSLGPGQGSQPQHF
TRBV29-1 CSVDSGYTGELFF
TRBV27 CASTETGPYSNTGELFF
TRBV2 CASSLQGRGTEAFF
TRBV5-1 CASSRDGTKHNEQFF
TRBV7-9 CASTESTLSYQETQYF
TRBV7-6 CASSLGRRPSAGELFF
TRBV5-4 CASSSELNPGELFF
TRBV19 CASTNGGAGNQPQHF
TRBV5-1 CASSPRGYEQYF
TRBV27 CASTAAGTDTQYF